The entry that follows covers one T cell receptor (beta chain) sequence. Its antigen target is currently unknown. Per-nucleotide qualities are absent, and no much larger clonotype sits a single base away. RNA was extracted with the RNeasy kit and roughly 0.45 to 1 ug was reverse transcribed using random hexamers. The immunoSEQ multiplex PCR assay, which covers 54 Vbeta and 13 Jbeta segments, was used to amplify TCR beta CDR3 regions. PCR amplification bias was corrected using a synthetic template baseline for primer optimization and computational correction. The original pipeline was this. Only productive sequences were kept, with reads annotated to V, D and J genes according to IMGT and analyzed in immunoSEQ Analyzer. To calculate clonality, Shannon entropy was normalized by log2 of the number of productive unique sequences and then subtracted from one. Public and private clones were assessed among the 100 most prevalent clones of each patient and control. Clones were defined as Susac-specific when absent from the healthy and MS cohorts, from over 950 published viral clones and from other ImmuneACCESS disease sequences. TCRdb trimmed public reads at Q25 via fastp, called clones via MiXCR and kept in-frame beta chains. Entries that share a CDR3 protein sequence are merged under the most common genes and DNA. These V and J calls rely on TCRdb rather than the paper's analysis. The sample profile shows 150,000 to 200,000 distinct CDR3 sequences; about 91% of them were found once. The leading ten clones occupy roughly 0.087% of the sample.

These data belong to a study of CD8 T cells in Susac syndrome (dated by TCRdb to between 2017 and 2020). Regarding the study in general: Among the sequenced Susac syndrome patients, roughly six had clinically active disease and under ten were in clinical remission. Repertoire sequencing was used to test whether CD8+ T cell activation and differentiation in Susac syndrome was antigen driven. At blood withdrawal, Susac syndrome patients were either therapy-naive, taking corticosteroids (in some cases with IVIg as well), or taking IVIg alone. Summary of the overall study and its limitations: No clonal expansion was detected in the CD4+ T cell repertoire of Susac syndrome patients. The study acknowledged that relatively few individuals were included in the TCR sequencing and HLA analysis.

Including the terminal cysteine and phenylalanine, the CDR3 comprises 13 residues. The read is trimmed to its CDR3 DNA, 39 bases read in frame from base 1. The germline V gene (reference sequence) yields LGHDT for CDR1 and YNNKEL for CDR2. V sheds 1 base and J sheds 10 bases, leaving 10 bases between their ends. Peripheral blood CD8+ and CD4+ T cells from healthy donors, Susac syndrome patients and multiple sclerosis patients were profiled by high-throughput TCR beta sequencing. The Susac syndrome patients fulfilled recently defined diagnostic criteria for either definite or probable disease. CD8+ TEMRA cells were enriched by FACS, while bulk CD8+ and CD4+ T cells were purified by magnetic negative isolation. Blood was drawn into EDTA tubes, processed within 24 hours, and PBMCs were isolated by density gradient centrifugation. PBMCs destined for TCR sequencing were cryopreserved in liquid nitrogen and later thawed in a 37 °C water bath. The sorted or isolated CD4+, CD8+ and CD8+ TEMRA cells had a purity of 90% or higher.

This sequence was found in a human donor with Susac syndrome. The chain is encoded by TRBV3-1 joined to TRBJ1-4, with no confidently assigned D gene. Specimen: CD4+ T cells from PBMCs. The CDR3 protein: CASSQGPVGKLFF. The sequenced DNA is TGTGCCAGCAGCCAAGGGCCGGTCGGAAAACTGTTTTTT. Where the CDR3 stops, the reference TRBV3-1 and TRBJ1-4 genes take over; the full variable domain is DTAVSQTPKYLVTQMGNDKSIKCEQNLGHDTMYWYKQDSKKFLKIMFSYNNKELIINETVPNRFSPKSPDKAHLNLHINSLELGDSAVYFCASSQGPVGKLFFGSGTQLSVL.